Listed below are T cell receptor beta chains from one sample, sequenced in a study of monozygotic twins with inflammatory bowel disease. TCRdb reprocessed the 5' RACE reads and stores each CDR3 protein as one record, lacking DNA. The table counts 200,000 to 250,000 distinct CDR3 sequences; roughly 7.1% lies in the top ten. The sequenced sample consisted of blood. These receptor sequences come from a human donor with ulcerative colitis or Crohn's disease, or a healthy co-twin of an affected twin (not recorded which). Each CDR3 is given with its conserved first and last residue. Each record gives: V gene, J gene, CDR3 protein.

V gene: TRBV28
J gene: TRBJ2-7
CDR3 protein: CASSLGPTSSYEQYF

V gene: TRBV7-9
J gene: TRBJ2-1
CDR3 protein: CASSFLDGRRVVDEQFF

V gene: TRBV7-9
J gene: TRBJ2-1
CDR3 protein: CASSFGIGDSYNEQFF

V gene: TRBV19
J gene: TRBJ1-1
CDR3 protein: CASSVRQSMNTEAFF

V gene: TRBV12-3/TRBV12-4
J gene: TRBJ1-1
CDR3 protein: CASSSYSGTEAFF

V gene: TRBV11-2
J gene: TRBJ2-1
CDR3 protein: CASIPQGNEQFF

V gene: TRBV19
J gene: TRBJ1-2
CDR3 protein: CATKPGTNTPTGYGYTF

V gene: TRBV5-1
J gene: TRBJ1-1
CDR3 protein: CASSLRQGETEAFF

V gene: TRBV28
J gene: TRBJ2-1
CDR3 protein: CASSLGSRAHEQFF

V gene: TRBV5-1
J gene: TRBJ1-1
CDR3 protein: CASSLGQENEAFF

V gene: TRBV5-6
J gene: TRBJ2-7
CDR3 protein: CASSQRGTGIYEQYF

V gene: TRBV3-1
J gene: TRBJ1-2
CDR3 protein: CASSPTNIPLRVLYTF

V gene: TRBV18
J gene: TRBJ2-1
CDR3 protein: CASSPYRDYNEQFF

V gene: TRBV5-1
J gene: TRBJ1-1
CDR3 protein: CASSPRAENTEAFF

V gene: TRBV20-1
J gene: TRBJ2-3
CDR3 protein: CSAVYTDTQYF

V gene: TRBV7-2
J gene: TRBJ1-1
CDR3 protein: CASSLVRGSVTEAFF

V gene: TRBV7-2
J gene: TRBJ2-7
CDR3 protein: CASSLLRADEQYF

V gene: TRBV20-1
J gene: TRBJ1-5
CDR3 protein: CSAYQGVVFRAKNQPQHF

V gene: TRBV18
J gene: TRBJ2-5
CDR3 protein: CASSHPGRQETQYF

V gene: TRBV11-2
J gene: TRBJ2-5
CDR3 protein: CASSLGTEETQYF

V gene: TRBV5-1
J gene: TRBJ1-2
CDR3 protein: CASSLGGQGNYGYTF